This T cell receptor (beta chain) was sequenced in a study of T cell repertoires and HLA-DP antigens. Broader study findings: Clones undetected before culture averaged about 35% against one allele and 50.6% against the other.

The table came from immunoSEQ multiplex PCR; TCRdb's copy has only in-frame clones and leaves some out. The profile covers approximately 73,000 clones, with 80% appearing a single time and 1.5% to 2% taken by the ten largest. With regard to this clone: The antigen remains unidentified.

Negative selection yielded untouched CD4+ T cells of average roughly 98% purity. V trimming: 7 bases; J trimming: 8 bases; junction bases outside the gene matches: 12. This CDR3 spans 15 amino acids. The germline gives CDR1 SGHAT, CDR2 FQNNGV. The rearrangement joins TRBV11-2 to TRBJ2-1, with TRBD2 identical over 9 bases. Source material: CD4+ T cells from PBMCs. This TCR derives from a man between 60 and 75 years old in good health and CMV-seronegative. The CDR3 DNA reads as TGTGCCAGCAAAGGGGGCGGGAGGGCCTGGGATGAGCAGTTCTTC. Translating it yields CASKGGGRAWDEQFF.